The 9 T cell receptor beta chains below were found in one sample sequenced in a study of long-term antiretroviral therapy in people with HIV. Running of the v3.0 immunoSEQ assay took place at survey level. Sequencing used immunoSEQ multiplex PCR; TCRdb keeps in-frame clones, though not all of them. The sample lists roughly 29,000 clones, approximately 95% occurring once. The sample consisted of unsorted PBMCs, taken 5.3 years after starting antiretroviral therapy. Receptor source: a man aged 45 to 65 with HIV.

The chain uses TRBV27 and TRBJ2-1; TRBD1 matches at 7 bases. CDR3 length equals 16 residues. V lost 3 bases to trimming and J lost 4 bases; unmatched junction nucleotides: 9. Germline CDR1 is MNHEY and CDR2 is SMNVEV (reference sequence). The CDR3: CASSFYRGVVYNEQFF. In nucleotides, the CDR3 is TGTGCCAGCAGTTTTTACAGGGGAGTTGTATACAATGAGCAGTTCTTC.

V is TRBV19 and J is TRBJ2-1; 8 bases line up with TRBD2. V lost 3 bases, J lost 2 bases, and 3 bases stayed unmatched. Germline V gene sequence: CDR1 LNHDA, CDR2 SQIVND (reference sequence). This CDR3 spans 15 amino acids. The CDR3 loop reads CASSMRGLAYNEQFF. The CDR3 nucleotides are TGTGCCAGTAGTATGAGGGGACTAGCCTACAATGAGCAGTTCTTC.

V usage is TRBV2 and J usage is TRBJ1-1; D unclear. The CDR3 loop spans 14 amino acids. Germline V CDR1 and CDR2: SNHLY, FYNNEI. V shed 0 bases and J shed 2 bases, with 7 bases lying between them. The CDR3 region is CASSEARFNTEAFF. CDR3 DNA: TGTGCCAGCAGTGAAGCCAGGTTCAACACTGAAGCTTTCTTT.

The chain recombines TRBV7-2 with TRBJ2-2, with D maybe TRBD2 (5 bases). The ends were cut back, 4 bases at V and 4 bases at J, with 10 bases in the middle. This CDR3 contains 14 residues. Germline lookup yields CDR1 SGHTA and CDR2 FQGNSA. The CDR3 is CASSSGLTTGELFF. The CDR3 DNA is TGTGCCAGCAGCTCGGGGTTAACCACCGGGGAGCTGTTTTTT.

In nucleotides, the CDR3 is TGCGCCAGCAGCCCGGGCCCTTGGGCGGGGACTGTTGGTACGTACAATGAGCAGTTCTTC. Its protein product is CASSPGPWAGTVGTYNEQFF. V is TRBV5-1 and J is TRBJ2-1; perhaps TRBD2 as D (6 bases). Trimming cost V 4 bases and J 4 bases, with 30 bases left between them. Germline CDR1 reads SGHRS; CDR2 reads YFSETQ. The CDR3 has 20 amino acids.

This chain joins TRBV29-1 and TRBJ1-1; unclear D gene. CDR1 and CDR2 from the germline V gene are SQVTM and ANQGSEA. The CDR3 length is 15 residues. The germline V and J ends were trimmed by 5 bases and 5 bases, with 21 bases remaining between them. Written as DNA, the CDR3 is TGCAGCGTTCATTTAGGGTATCTGGGTCAAACTGAAGCTTTCTTT. It is translated as CSVHLGYLGQTEAFF.

The chain recombines TRBV6-7 with TRBJ1-6; D unresolved. TRBV6-7 is reported as an ORF; its role is uncertain. The V and J ends lost 0 bases and 7 bases respectively, with 7 bases between them. CDR3 size: 14 residues. The CDR3 coding sequence is TGTGCCAGCAGTTACTCCACAATCAATTCACCCCTCCACTTT. Encoded protein: CASSYSTINSPLHF.

The chain recombines TRBV19 with TRBJ1-2; D uncertain. The CDR3 length is 13 residues. Per the germline V gene, CDR1 is LNHDA and CDR2 is SQIVND (reference sequence). Trimming took 8 bases from V and 4 from J, leaving 14 bases between them. CDR3 sequence reads: CASHGGKSYGYTF. CDR3 bases: TGTGCCAGTCATGGAGGAAAAAGCTATGGCTACACCTTC.

This sequence joins TRBV28 and TRBJ1-5; 8 bases line up with TRBD1. The CDR3 has 14 residues. V lost 6 bases and J lost 2; bases outside the gene matches: 3. CDR1 and CDR2 from the germline V gene are MDHEN and SYDVKM. The CDR3 loop reads CASSIQGGNQPQHF. The CDR3 region has the DNA TGTGCCAGCAGCATACAGGGGGGCAATCAGCCCCAGCATTTT.